This T cell receptor (beta chain) derives from a study of identical twins. Study observations and caveats: Some out-of-frame alpha sequences were shared by twins, and these showed excess low generation probability.

TCRdb independently ran MiXCR on the 5' RACE reads; one entry per CDR3 protein. The sample lists 200,000 to 300,000 distinct CDR3 sequences, about 13% occurring once. As regards this clonotype: Its antigen is not identified.

The CDR3 has 17 residues. In germline, CDR1 is SNHLY, CDR2 FYNNEI. The V and J ends lost 8 bases and 0 bases respectively, with 22 bases between them. The same data also contributed to another study, on yellow fever vaccine responses in identical twins. As reported in that work: Twins' T cell vaccine responses reportedly looked partly convergent, partly personalized.

This sequence joins TRBV2 and TRBJ1-1, with D perhaps matching TRBD1 (5 bases). This receptor was obtained from a woman under 30 in good health. The sample was memory (CD45RO+) T cells sorted from blood. The CDR3 nucleotides are TGTGCCAGCTGTTCGTCTCCGGGACGGCTCATGAACACTGAAGCTTTCTTT. It encodes CASCSSPGRLMNTEAFF. Based on the CDR3 plus reference TRBV2 and TRBJ1-1, the full variable domain is EPEVTQTPSHQVTQMGQEVILRCVPISNHLYFYWYRQILGQKVEFLVSFYNNEISEKSEIFDDQFSVERPDGSNFTLKIRSTKLEDSAMYFCASCSSPGRLMNTEAFFGQGTRLTVV.